A single sample gave rise to the 27 T cell receptor beta chains below, sequenced in a study of T cell clusters in autoimmune cytopenias. TRB was amplified by touch-down multiplex PCR, primer pools A and B combined. Each CDR3 protein gets one entry in TCRdb, which reprocessed the multiplex PCR reads and gives no DNA. The listing contains roughly 11,000 distinct CDR3 sequences. TRB amplification used approximately 250 ng of peripheral blood genomic DNA. Another study also made use of these data, one on T cell repertoires in aging, cancer and after chemotherapy.

Sequences were obtained from peripheral blood. These receptors all stem from a human donor in good health.

The chain links TRBV19 to TRBJ1-2. CDR1 is LNHDA, CDR2 SQIVND, per germline (reference sequence). The CDR3 totals 14 residues. CDR3 loop: CASLNDGSNYGYTF.

The CDR3: CASSRTALDSYGYTF. This sequence joins TRBV6-5 and TRBJ1-2. The CDR3 runs to 15 residues. CDR1 MNHEY and CDR2 SVGAGI come from the germline V gene.

The rearrangement links TRBV7-6 to TRBJ1-3; TCRdb proposes TRBD1, but this gene call is untestable without DNA. There are 14 residues in the CDR3. The germline gives CDR1 SGHVS, CDR2 FNYEAQ. CDR3: CASSFGGQGDTIYF.

This chain connects TRBV6-1 to TRBJ1-1. The V gene's germline CDR1 is MNHNS and CDR2 SASEGT. CDR3 length: 13 amino acids. The CDR3 protein is CASSERSGTEAFF.

This sequence joins TRBV30 and TRBJ1-5; lacking DNA, the TRBD1 call made by TCRdb goes unchecked. The CDR3 contains 14 residues. CDR1 is GTSNPN and CDR2 is SVGIG in the germline V gene (reference sequence). The CDR3 loop reads CAWSATGGPQPQHF.

The chain links TRBV5-1 to TRBJ1-3; TCRdb indicates TRBD1, and absent DNA this call remains unverified. The CDR3 runs 13 residues. Per the germline V gene, CDR1 is SGHRS and CDR2 is YFSETQ. The CDR3 loop reads CASRQEYGNTIYF.

V usage is TRBV5-4 and J usage is TRBJ2-1; TCRdb calls TRBD2, which cannot be checked without DNA. Germline V gives CDR1 SGHNT, CDR2 YYREEE (reference sequence). The CDR3 consists of 14 residues. CDR3 region: CASIHKGRVSEQFF.

V gene TRBV19 combines with J gene TRBJ2-3; the D gene TCRdb calls, TRBD2, cannot be checked with no DNA. Germline values: CDR1 LNHDA, CDR2 SQIVND (reference sequence). This CDR3 spans 13 amino acids. The CDR3 loop is CASYDPLTDTQYF.

This chain joins TRBV5-6 and TRBJ1-2; TCRdb outputs TRBD1, but without DNA this stays unchecked. This CDR3 contains 13 residues. Germline values: CDR1 SGHDT, CDR2 YYEEEE. The CDR3 protein is CASSLQGNYGYTF.

The chain uses TRBV6-1 and TRBJ2-3. The CDR3 is 14 amino acids. Germline V gene lookup returns CDR1 MNHNS and CDR2 SASEGT. CDR3: CASSERLGYDTQYF.

The chain is built from TRBV4-3 and TRBJ2-7. The CDR3 is made up of 15 amino acids. Germline lookup yields CDR1 LGHNA and CDR2 YSLEER. This CDR3 reads CASSQDYAGSYEQYF.

The chain is built from TRBV11-3 and TRBJ1-1; there is no DNA to check the TCRdb D call of TRBD1. The CDR3 loop spans 14 amino acids. Germline values: CDR1 SGHNT, CDR2 YENEEA. The CDR3 is CASSPGQANTEAFF. Complete variable domain (other parts from reference TRBV11-3 and TRBJ1-1): EAGVVQSPRYKIIEKKQPVAFWCNPISGHNTLYWYLQNLGQGPELLIRYENEEAVDDSQLPKDRFSAERLKGVDSTLKIQPAELGDSAVYLCASSPGQANTEAFFGQGTRLTVV.

This chain joins TRBV19 and TRBJ1-5. Per the germline V gene, CDR1 is LNHDA and CDR2 is SQIVND (reference sequence). This CDR3 contains 14 residues. The CDR3 loop reads CASSIGGTAQPQHF.

The chain combines TRBV6-6 with TRBJ1-4; TCRdb's D call of TRBD1 is untestable without DNA. Germline-derived CDR1 and CDR2 are MNHNY and SVGAGI (reference sequence). CDR3 length equals 11 residues. CDR3 region: CASGGEEKLFF.

The rearrangement uses TRBV7-2 and TRBJ2-2; with no DNA, the TCRdb D assignment of TRBD2 cannot be verified. Germline V gene sequence: CDR1 SGHTA, CDR2 FQGNSA. This CDR3 is built from 18 residues. The CDR3 sequence is CASSLGLLAGVATGELFF.

This chain links TRBV11-2 with TRBJ2-5. This CDR3 comprises 18 residues. Germline V lookup: CDR1 SGHAT, CDR2 FQNNGV. CDR3 in amino acids: CASSPSQGTLGDQETQYF.

This sequence joins TRBV6-1 and TRBJ2-2; absent DNA, TCRdb's TRBD2 call cannot be checked. Germline lookup yields CDR1 MNHNS and CDR2 SASEGT. The CDR3 contains 15 residues. The CDR3 sequence: CASSDGGSGTGELFF.

The chain recombines TRBV5-1 with TRBJ1-4; with no DNA, the TCRdb D assignment of TRBD1 cannot be verified. This CDR3 is built from 14 residues. Germline CDR1 is SGHRS and CDR2 is YFSETQ. This chain's CDR3 is CASSLRQGYEKLFF. The variable domain in full, with the rest retrieved from reference TRBV5-1 and TRBJ1-4, is KAGVTQTPRYLIKTRGQQVTLSCSPISGHRSVSWYQQTPGQGLQFLFEYFSETQRNKGNFPGRFSGRQFSNSRSEMNVSTLELGDSALYLCASSLRQGYEKLFFGSGTQLSVL.

The rearrangement links TRBV6-2 or TRBV6-3 to TRBJ1-6; TCRdb returns TRBD1, unconfirmable since there is no DNA. This CDR3 is 14 amino acids long. Germline loops: CDR1 MNHEY, CDR2 SVGEGT. The CDR3 here is CASRGNRGGSPLHF.

This sequence joins TRBV5-6 and TRBJ2-3; no DNA is available, so the TRBD2 call from TCRdb remains unchecked. This CDR3 contains 12 residues. Germline V CDR1 and CDR2: SGHDT, YYEEEE. Here the CDR3 reads CASTLNTDTQYF.

The rearrangement joins TRBV6-5 to TRBJ1-6; TCRdb's D call, TRBD1, is unchecked because there is no DNA. The CDR3 runs 16 residues. Germline V lookup: CDR1 MNHEY, CDR2 SVGAGI. The CDR3 protein is CASSYAGQGAGSPLHF.

This clonotype counts as medium-sized (0.01 to 0.1%) by frequency. V gene TRBV19 combines with J gene TRBJ1-1. The CDR3 is 12 residues long. CDR1 is LNHDA and CDR2 is SQIVND in the germline V gene (reference sequence). The CDR3 here is CASSEQNTEAFF.

The J gene is TRBJ2-6, the V gene TRBV30. The germline CDR1 and CDR2 sequences are GTSNPN and SVGIG (reference sequence). The CDR3 length is 13 residues. The CDR3 here is CAWSERGANVLTF.

This CDR3 is CASSLSPAYGKQYF. The V and J genes are TRBV11-1 and TRBJ2-7. This CDR3 region has 14 residues. Germline V gives CDR1 SGHAT, CDR2 FQDESV (reference sequence).

The CDR3 sequence: CASSFGQTYEQYF. The rearrangement links TRBV27 to TRBJ2-7; without DNA, the TCRdb call of TRBD1 cannot be checked. The CDR3 covers 13 residues. The germline V gene has CDR1 MNHEY and CDR2 SMNVEV (reference sequence).

V usage is TRBV15 and J usage is TRBJ1-4; TCRdb lists TRBD1, though no DNA is available to test this call. CDR1 and CDR2 from the germline V gene are LNHNV and YYDKDF (reference sequence). This CDR3 has 18 amino acids. The CDR3 loop reads CATSRDSLWDRVNEKLFF.

The chain employs TRBV13 and TRBJ2-1; lacking DNA, the TRBD1 call made by TCRdb goes unchecked. The CDR3 consists of 20 residues. Germline V gene sequence: CDR1 PRHDT, CDR2 FYEKMQ (reference sequence). The CDR3 loop reads CASRKTSGTVPRGSYNEQFF.